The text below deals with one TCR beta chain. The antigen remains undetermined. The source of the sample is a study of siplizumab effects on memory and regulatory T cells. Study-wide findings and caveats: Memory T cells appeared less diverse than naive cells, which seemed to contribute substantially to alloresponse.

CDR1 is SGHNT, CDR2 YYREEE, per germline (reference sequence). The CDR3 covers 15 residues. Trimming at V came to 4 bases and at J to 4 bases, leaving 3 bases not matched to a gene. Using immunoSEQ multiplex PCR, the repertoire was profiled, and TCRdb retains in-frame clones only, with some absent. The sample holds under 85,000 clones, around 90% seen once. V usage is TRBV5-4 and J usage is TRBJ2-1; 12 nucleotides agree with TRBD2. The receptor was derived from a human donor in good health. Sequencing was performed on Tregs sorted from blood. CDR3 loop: CASSLTSGRYNEQFF. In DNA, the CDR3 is TGTGCCAGCAGCCTGACTAGCGGGAGATACAATGAGCAGTTCTTC.